This record concerns one T cell receptor beta chain sequence. Antigen: not known. Multiplex touch-down PCR with TRB-A/B primers amplified rearranged V-D-J TRB sequences. TCRdb re-derived calls from the multiplex PCR reads in MiXCR, one entry per CDR3 protein. The sample lists around 2,000 distinct CDR3 sequences, 32% occurring once. The CDR3 totals 18 residues. Per the germline V gene, CDR1 is SGHVS and CDR2 is FNYEAQ. J was trimmed by 8 bases and V by 1 base; bases with no gene match: 15. This entry is derived from a study of T cell repertoires in aging, cancer and after chemotherapy. Study results and caveats: Untreated cancer patients had significantly lower blood TCR diversity than age-matched healthy donors. Across the chemotherapy interval, each cancer cohort showed higher median generation probability, suggesting thymic rebound.

The template was genomic DNA from peripheral blood, not RNA. Sequencing used blood. The chain joins TRBV7-6 to TRBJ2-1, with 9 positions matching TRBD1. The sequence was collected from a human donor with a blood cancer. The CDR3 sequence is CASSLGGWGTGSYDEQFF. In nucleotides, the CDR3 is TGTGCCAGCAGCTTAGGCGGTTGGGGGACAGGGTCTTACGATGAGCAGTTCTTC.